What follows are 12 T cell receptor beta chains derived from one specimen sequenced in a study of blood T cell repertoires in COVID-19. TCRdb's copy holds only in-frame clones and misses some; the assay was immunoSEQ multiplex PCR. The sample has approximately 160,000 clones, 85% to 95% seen once. Source material: peripheral blood. All receptors derive from a man aged 45-65 years with acute or convalescent COVID-19.

This sequence joins TRBV7-9 and TRBJ2-7; D is unclear. Trimming shortened V by 4 bases and J by 4 bases, and 8 bases separated the two germline ends. From germline, CDR1 is SEHNR and CDR2 FQNEAQ (reference sequence). The CDR3 length is 12 residues. The CDR3 loop is CASSSSAYEQYV. CDR3 nucleotide sequence: TGTGCCAGCAGCTCCAGCGCGTACGAGCAGTACGTC.

The rearrangement joins TRBV27 to TRBJ2-1; D uncertain. Trimming removed 8 bases at V and 6 bases at J, with 11 bases between. CDR1 and CDR2 (germline): MNHEY, SMNVEV (reference sequence). This CDR3 has 12 amino acids. As DNA, the CDR3 is TGTGCCAGCGTCTCTAGGTTCAATGAGCAGTTCTTC. Residues: CASVSRFNEQFF.

The CDR3 DNA follows: TGTGCCAGCTCACCCAACAGCGGGGGATACGAGCAGTACTTC. Translated: CASSPNSGGYEQYF. The chain combines TRBV18 with TRBJ2-7; 8 bases align to TRBD2. V lost 3 bases and J lost 4; bases outside the gene matches: 5. The germline V gene encodes CDR1 KGHSH and CDR2 LQKENI. The CDR3 is made up of 14 amino acids.

This rearrangement joins TRBV30 to TRBJ2-7; a possible D gene is TRBD1 (6 bases). CDR3 size: 13 residues. Germline CDR1 GTSNPN, CDR2 SVGIG (reference sequence). Trimming left V 1 base short and J 7 bases short, with 14 bases between. The CDR3 region is CAWSAQGFGEQYF. In nucleotides, the CDR3 is TGTGCCTGGAGTGCTCAGGGGTTTGGTGAGCAGTACTTC.

The gene calls are TRBV9 and TRBJ2-1, with D possibly being TRBD2 (6 bases). CDR3 length: 15 amino acids. V was pared by 0 bases and J by 10 bases, with 17 bases between. CDR1 SGDLS and CDR2 YYNGEE come from the germline V gene. CDR3 loop: CASSVDDWRGGEQFF. The CDR3 bases are TGTGCCAGCAGCGTAGATGACTGGAGGGGAGGCGAGCAGTTCTTC.

The chain uses TRBV27 and TRBJ2-2; 7 nucleotides agree with TRBD2. V was clipped by 6 bases and J by 3 bases; unmatched bases: 7. The CDR3 is 15 amino acids. CDR1 MNHEY and CDR2 SMNVEV come from the germline V gene (reference sequence). CDR3 region: CASSQGLHYTGELFF. The CDR3 DNA reads as TGTGCCAGCAGCCAGGGACTACATTACACCGGGGAGCTGTTTTTT.

V gene TRBV28 combines with J gene TRBJ2-3, with D maybe TRBD2 (6 bases). This CDR3 comprises 16 residues. The V gene's germline CDR1 is MDHEN and CDR2 SYDVKM. Trimming shortened V by 10 bases and J by 2 bases, and 22 bases separated the two germline ends. The CDR3 nucleotides are TGTGCCACTAAGATTGGGGCGGGAAGAACCACAGATACGCAGTATTTT. This codes for CATKIGAGRTTDTQYF.

The CDR3 DNA is TGTGCCACCCAACTCTCTACAGGGGGCTCGTATGGCTACACCTTC. Translating it yields CATQLSTGGSYGYTF. The chain is built from TRBV27 and TRBJ1-2; 9 bases are shared with TRBD1. V trimming: 10 bases; J trimming: 5 bases; junction bases outside the gene matches: 14. Looked up from germline, CDR1 is MNHEY and CDR2 is SMNVEV (reference sequence). CDR3 size: 15 residues.

Notes on this clone: Other DNA variants within this sample encode the same CDR3. The genes are TRBV7-2 and TRBJ1-1, with a tentative D call TRBD1 (6 bases). Looked up from germline, CDR1 is SGHTA and CDR2 is FQGNSA. This CDR3 region has 13 residues. The germline V and J ends were trimmed by 4 bases and 2 bases, with 8 bases remaining between them. The CDR3 protein is CASSSQGNTEAFF. The DNA of the CDR3 is TGTGCCAGCAGCTCACAGGGAAACACTGAAGCTTTCTTT.

This sequence joins TRBV9 and TRBJ2-2; a weak D match, TRBD1 (7 bases). V shed 1 base and J shed 7 bases, with 20 bases lying between them. CDR3 length: 17 amino acids. Looked up from germline, CDR1 is SGDLS and CDR2 is YYNGEE. CDR3 nucleotide sequence: TGTGCCAGCAGCGTAAGCTGGTCAGGGGGGTTCGGCGGGGAGCTGTTTTTT. Translation gives CASSVSWSGGFGGELFF.

The V call is TRBV19, the J call TRBJ1-2; possibly TRBD1 for D (6 bases). V lost 4 bases, J lost 1 base, and 10 bases lay in between. CDR3 size: 14 residues. CDR1 and CDR2 (germline): LNHDA, SQIVND (reference sequence). CDR3 sequence reads: CASSSVQGNYGYTF. In DNA form, the CDR3 reads TGTGCCAGTAGTAGTGTACAGGGTAACTATGGCTACACCTTC.

CDR3 coding DNA: TGTGCCAGCGGTAGCGGGAGCTCGGGCAATGAGCAGTTCTTC. Translating gives CASGSGSSGNEQFF. The chain combines TRBV28 with TRBJ2-1; 9 bases agree with TRBD2. From germline, CDR1 is MDHEN and CDR2 SYDVKM. The CDR3 runs to 14 residues. V gave up 8 bases and J gave up 6 bases; unmatched junction bases: 8.